The source of this T cell receptor beta chain is a study of T cells after yellow fever vaccination. This clonotype was observed many times. Its antigen is still unknown. Overall study findings and caveats: Some clonotypes were seen in both the CD4 and the CD8 compartments. These made up a small share and likely arose from convergent recombination.

Germline CDR1 is MNHNS and CDR2 is SASEGT. This CDR3 contains 14 residues. Trimming took 6 bases from V and 2 from J; bases not matched to a gene: 6. Using its own MiXCR run on the 5' RACE reads, TCRdb lists one record per CDR3 protein. The table shows fewer than 350,000 distinct CDR3 sequences, with around 4.5% occurring only once. The sequencing here drew on PBMCs, taken 15 days after the yellow fever booster vaccination. The TCR was taken from a young man who received the YFV17D yellow fever vaccine. V and J are TRBV6-1 and TRBJ1-1; TRBD1 matches at 7 bases. CDR3: CASRKQGSNTEAFF. For the CDR3, the DNA is TGTGCCAGCAGGAAACAGGGGTCAAACACTGAAGCTTTCTTT.